This is a list of T cell receptor beta chains from one sample in a study of blood T cell repertoires in COVID-19. Clones were read by immunoSEQ multiplex PCR, and TCRdb kept only the in-frame ones, dropping some. The data show approximately 97,000 clones, 70% to 90% seen once. Sequenced: peripheral blood. Receptors were obtained from a man aged 50 or older with active or convalescent COVID-19. The CDR3 runs from the conserved cysteine through the conserved F or W. Each record gives: V gene, J gene, clone size, D gene, CDR3 protein, CDR3 DNA. A D gene is named only where the DNA matches it firmly. Expanded clones are given a class, and other clones once, few, many or no size at all.

V: TRBV7-2
J: TRBJ1-2
size: -
D: TRBD1
CDR3: CASSFSPGGRGNDGYTF
DNA: TGTGCCAGCAGCTTCTCGCCCGGGGGCAGGGGGAACGATGGCTACACCTTC

V: TRBV14
J: TRBJ1-1
size: -
D: -
CDR3: CASSQVRDTEAFF
DNA: TGTGCCAGCAGCCAAGTCAGGGACACTGAAGCTTTCTTT

V: TRBV25-1
J: TRBJ2-3
size: once
D: -
CDR3: CASSGSPAGTQYF
DNA: TGTGCCAGCAGTGGGTCCCCTGCGGGGACGCAGTATTTT

V: TRBV11-2
J: TRBJ2-5
size: -
D: TRBD1
CDR3: CASSLSGGWKTQYF
DNA: TGTGCCAGCAGCTTATCAGGGGGCTGGAAGACCCAGTACTTC

V: TRBV2
J: TRBJ1-6
size: -
D: TRBD1
CDR3: CASEGQVNSPLHF
DNA: TGTGCCAGCGAGGGACAGGTTAATTCACCCCTCCACTTT

V: TRBV7-8
J: TRBJ1-6
size: few
D: TRBD1
CDR3: CASSAGQGINSPLHF
DNA: TGTGCCAGCAGCGCTGGACAGGGCATCAATTCACCCCTCCACTTT

V: TRBV3-1/TRBV3-2
J: TRBJ1-5
size: -
D: -
CDR3: CASSLDTDNQPQHF
DNA: TGTGCCAGCAGCCTCGACACCGACAATCAGCCCCAGCATTTT

V: TRBV6-5
J: TRBJ1-4
size: -
D: TRBD1
CDR3: CASRGTGFNEKLFF
DNA: TGTGCCAGCAGAGGGACAGGGTTTAACGAAAAACTGTTTTTT

V: TRBV10-3
J: TRBJ2-1
size: once
D: TRBD1
CDR3: CAINDIGQGYNEQFF
DNA: TGTGCCATCAATGACATAGGACAGGGTTACAATGAGCAGTTCTTC

V: TRBV2
J: TRBJ2-3
size: -
D: -
CDR3: CASSEAIRGAADTQYF
DNA: TGTGCCAGCAGTGAAGCCATCAGGGGGGCGGCAGATACGCAGTATTTT

V: TRBV10-2
J: TRBJ1-6
size: -
D: -
CDR3: CAVQAGSNSPLHF
DNA: TGCGCCGTACAGGCAGGGTCCAATTCACCCCTCCACTTT

V: TRBV7-2
J: TRBJ1-4
size: -
D: TRBD1
CDR3: CASSLAADRRNEKLFF
DNA: TGTGCCAGCAGCTTAGCGGCGGACAGGCGAAATGAAAAACTGTTTTTT

V: TRBV6-5
J: TRBJ2-6
size: -
D: -
CDR3: CASLEGSSGANVLTF
DNA: TGTGCCAGCCTAGAAGGCAGCTCTGGGGCCAACGTCCTGACTTTC

V: TRBV6-2/TRBV6-3
J: TRBJ2-7
size: -
D: TRBD2
CDR3: CASSPGTSQYF
DNA: TGTGCCAGCAGTCCCGGGACTAGTCAGTACTTC